The entry below gives a single TCR beta chain sequence along with its context. Its specificity is unknown. The data were taken from a study of T cell repertoires in cytomegalovirus infection. As for the study in general: CMV epitopes that were recently identified and HLA-C-restricted were used alongside well-studied HLA-B-restricted ones. A matching HLA type, together with CMV infection, was signaled by public TCR beta signatures.

The CDR3 is 12 amino acids. The V gene's germline CDR1 is DFQATT and CDR2 SNEGSKA (reference sequence). TCRdb ran MiXCR on the reads and lists one entry per CDR3 protein. The sample lists about 900,000 distinct CDR3 sequences; 25% to 40% were seen once. This TCR came from a human donor in good health (CMV status not recorded). Some clones in this sample may be carry-over from other donors' samples. The gene calls are TRBV20-1 and TRBJ2-3; 9 nucleotides align to TRBD1. Sequencing was performed on cultured CD8+ T cells from PBMCs, taken from culture after CMV antigen stimulation. The CDR3 sequence is CTTGGFADTQYF. The CDR3 region has the DNA TGCACGACAGGGGGGTTCGCAGATACGCAGTATTTT.